Below, 2 T cell receptor beta chains from the same sample are listed, as sequenced in a study of response to subunit inactivated influenza vaccine. MiXCR, applied by TCRdb to the RT-PCR reads, yields one record per CDR3 protein. The sample carries approximately 700,000 distinct CDR3 sequences, 14% recorded once. The sample here was PBMCs from blood, taken roughly 2 weeks before vaccination. The receptors here all came from a man aged 50-60 years who received an inactivated influenza vaccine.

This clonotype was seen a handful of times. This chain uses TRBV19 with TRBJ2-7; 11 nucleotides line up with TRBD2. The germline V gene encodes CDR1 LNHDA and CDR2 SQIVND (reference sequence). J lost 3 bases, V lost 2 bases, and 0 bases had no gene match. The CDR3 is 14 residues long. This CDR3 is CASSITSGSYEQYF. CDR3 sequence (DNA): TGTGCCAGTAGTATAACTAGCGGGAGCTACGAGCAGTACTTC.

The chain is built from TRBV28 and TRBJ2-5; maybe TRBD2 (6 bases). V was pared by 5 bases and J by 5 bases, with 15 bases between. CDR1 and CDR2 from the germline V gene are MDHEN and SYDVKM. The CDR3 sequence is 14 residues long. The CDR3 is CASSQSGVRETQYF. CDR3 bases: TGTGCCAGCAGTCAATCGGGAGTACGGGAGACCCAGTACTTC.